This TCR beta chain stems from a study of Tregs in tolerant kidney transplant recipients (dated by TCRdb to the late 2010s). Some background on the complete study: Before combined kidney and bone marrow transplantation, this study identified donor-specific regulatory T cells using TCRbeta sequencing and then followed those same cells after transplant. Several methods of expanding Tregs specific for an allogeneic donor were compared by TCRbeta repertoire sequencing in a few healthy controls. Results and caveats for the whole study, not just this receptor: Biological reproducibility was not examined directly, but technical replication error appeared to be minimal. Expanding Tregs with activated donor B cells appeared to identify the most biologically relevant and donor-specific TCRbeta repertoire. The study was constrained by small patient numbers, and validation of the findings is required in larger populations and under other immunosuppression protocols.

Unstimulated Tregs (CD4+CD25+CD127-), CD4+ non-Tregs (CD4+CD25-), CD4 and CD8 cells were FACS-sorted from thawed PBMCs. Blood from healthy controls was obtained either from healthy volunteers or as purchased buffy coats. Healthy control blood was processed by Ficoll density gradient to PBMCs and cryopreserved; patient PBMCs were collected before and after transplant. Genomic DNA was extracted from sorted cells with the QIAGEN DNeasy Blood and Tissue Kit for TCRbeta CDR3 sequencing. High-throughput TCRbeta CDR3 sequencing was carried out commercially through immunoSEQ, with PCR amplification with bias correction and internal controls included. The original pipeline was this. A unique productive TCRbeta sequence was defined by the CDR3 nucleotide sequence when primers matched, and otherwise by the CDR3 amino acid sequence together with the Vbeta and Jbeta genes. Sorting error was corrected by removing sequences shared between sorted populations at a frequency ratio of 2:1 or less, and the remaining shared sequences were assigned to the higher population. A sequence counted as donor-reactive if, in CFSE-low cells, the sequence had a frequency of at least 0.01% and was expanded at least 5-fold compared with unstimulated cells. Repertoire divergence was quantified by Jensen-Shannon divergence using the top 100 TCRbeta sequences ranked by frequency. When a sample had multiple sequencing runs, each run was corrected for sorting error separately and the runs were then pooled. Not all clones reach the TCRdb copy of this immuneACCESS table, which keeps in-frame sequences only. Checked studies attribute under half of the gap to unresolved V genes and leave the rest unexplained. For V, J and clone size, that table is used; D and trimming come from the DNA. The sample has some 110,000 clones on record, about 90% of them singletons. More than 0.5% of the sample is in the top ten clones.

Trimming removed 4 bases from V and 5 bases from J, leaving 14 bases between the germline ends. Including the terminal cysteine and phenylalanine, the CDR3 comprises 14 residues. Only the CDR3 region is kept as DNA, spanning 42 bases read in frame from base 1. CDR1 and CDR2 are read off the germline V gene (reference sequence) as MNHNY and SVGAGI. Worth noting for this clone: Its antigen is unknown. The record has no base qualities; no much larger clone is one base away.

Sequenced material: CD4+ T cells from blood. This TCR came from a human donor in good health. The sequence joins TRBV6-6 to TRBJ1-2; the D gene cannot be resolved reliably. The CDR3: CASSSAGVWYGYTF. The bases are TGTGCCAGCAGTTCCGCCGGGGTATGGTATGGCTACACCTTC.